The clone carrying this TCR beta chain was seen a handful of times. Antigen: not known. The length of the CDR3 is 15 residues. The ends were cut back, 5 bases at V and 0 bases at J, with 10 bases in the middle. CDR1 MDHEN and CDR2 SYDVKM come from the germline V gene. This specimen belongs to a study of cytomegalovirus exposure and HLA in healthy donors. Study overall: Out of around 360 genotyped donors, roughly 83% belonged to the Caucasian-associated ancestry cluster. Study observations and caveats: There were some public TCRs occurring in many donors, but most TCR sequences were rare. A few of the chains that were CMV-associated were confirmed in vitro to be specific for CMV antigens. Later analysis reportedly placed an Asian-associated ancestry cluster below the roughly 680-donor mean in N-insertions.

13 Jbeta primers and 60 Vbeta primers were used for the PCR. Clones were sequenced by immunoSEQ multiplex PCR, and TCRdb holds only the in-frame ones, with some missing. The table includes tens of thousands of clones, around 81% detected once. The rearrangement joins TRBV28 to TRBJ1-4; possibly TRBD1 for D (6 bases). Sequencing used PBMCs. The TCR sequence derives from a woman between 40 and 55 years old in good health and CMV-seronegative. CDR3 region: CASSPGVATNEKLFF. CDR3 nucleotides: TGTGCCAGCAGTCCAGGGGTTGCAACTAATGAAAAACTGTTTTTT.